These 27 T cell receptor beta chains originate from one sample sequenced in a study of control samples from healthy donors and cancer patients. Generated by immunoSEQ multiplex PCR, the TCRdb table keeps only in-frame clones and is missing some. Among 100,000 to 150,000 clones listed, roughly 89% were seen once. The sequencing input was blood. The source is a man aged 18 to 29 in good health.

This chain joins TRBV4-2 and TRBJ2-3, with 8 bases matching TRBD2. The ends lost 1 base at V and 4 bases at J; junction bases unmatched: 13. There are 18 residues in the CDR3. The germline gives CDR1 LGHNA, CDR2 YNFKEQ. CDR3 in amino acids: CASSQGGRGGLGADTQYF. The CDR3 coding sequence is TGTGCCAGCAGCCAAGGGGGACGGGGGGGCCTTGGGGCAGATACGCAGTATTTT.

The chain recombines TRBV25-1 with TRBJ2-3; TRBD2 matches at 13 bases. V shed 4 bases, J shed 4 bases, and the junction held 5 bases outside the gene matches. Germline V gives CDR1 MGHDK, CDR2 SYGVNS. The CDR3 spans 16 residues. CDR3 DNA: TGTGCCAGCAGTGGTGGACTAGCGGGGGTCTCAGATACGCAGTATTTT. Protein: CASSGGLAGVSDTQYF.

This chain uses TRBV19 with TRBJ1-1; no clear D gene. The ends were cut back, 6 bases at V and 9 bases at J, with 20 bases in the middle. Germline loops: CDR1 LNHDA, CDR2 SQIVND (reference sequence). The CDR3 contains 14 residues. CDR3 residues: CASRVRAAGPQAFF. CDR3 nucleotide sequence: TGTGCCAGTAGGGTCCGGGCCGCAGGTCCCCAAGCTTTCTTT.

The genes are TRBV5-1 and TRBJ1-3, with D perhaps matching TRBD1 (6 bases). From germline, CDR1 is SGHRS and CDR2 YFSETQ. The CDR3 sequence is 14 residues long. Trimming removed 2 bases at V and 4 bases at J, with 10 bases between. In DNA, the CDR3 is TGCGCCAGCAGCTTTACAGGGACAGGAAACACCATATATTTT. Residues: CASSFTGTGNTIYF.

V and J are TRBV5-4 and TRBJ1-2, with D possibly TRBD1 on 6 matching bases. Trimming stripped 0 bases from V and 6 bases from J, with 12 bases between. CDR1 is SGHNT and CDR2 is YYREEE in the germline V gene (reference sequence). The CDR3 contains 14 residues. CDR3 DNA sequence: TGTGCCAGCAGCTTGGTAGGGGGATCGGATGGCTACACCTTC. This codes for CASSLVGGSDGYTF.

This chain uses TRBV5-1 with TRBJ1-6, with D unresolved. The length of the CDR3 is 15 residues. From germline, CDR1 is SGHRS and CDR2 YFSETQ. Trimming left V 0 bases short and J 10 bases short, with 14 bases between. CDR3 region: CASSLVTSLGSPLHF. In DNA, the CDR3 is TGCGCCAGCAGCTTGGTTACGAGTCTGGGATCACCCCTCCACTTT.

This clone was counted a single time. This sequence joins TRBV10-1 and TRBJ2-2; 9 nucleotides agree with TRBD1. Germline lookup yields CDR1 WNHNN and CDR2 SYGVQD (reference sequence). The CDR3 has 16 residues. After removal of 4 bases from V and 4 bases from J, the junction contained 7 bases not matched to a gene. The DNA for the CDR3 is TGCGCCAGCAGTGGGCCGGACAGGGGCGGCACCGGGGAGCTGTTTTTT. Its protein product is CASSGPDRGGTGELFF.

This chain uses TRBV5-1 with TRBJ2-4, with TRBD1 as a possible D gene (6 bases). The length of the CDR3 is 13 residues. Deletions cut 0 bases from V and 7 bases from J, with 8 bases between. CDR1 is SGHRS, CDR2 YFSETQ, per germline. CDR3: CASSLARGNIQYF. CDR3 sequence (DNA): TGCGCCAGCAGCTTGGCAAGGGGGAACATTCAGTACTTC.

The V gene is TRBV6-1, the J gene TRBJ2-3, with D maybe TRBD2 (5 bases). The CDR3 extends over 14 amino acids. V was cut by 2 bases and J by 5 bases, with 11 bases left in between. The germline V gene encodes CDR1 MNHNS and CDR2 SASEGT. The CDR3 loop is CASSENTRGDTQYF. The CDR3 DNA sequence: TGTGCCAGCAGTGAAAATACCCGGGGAGATACGCAGTATTTT.

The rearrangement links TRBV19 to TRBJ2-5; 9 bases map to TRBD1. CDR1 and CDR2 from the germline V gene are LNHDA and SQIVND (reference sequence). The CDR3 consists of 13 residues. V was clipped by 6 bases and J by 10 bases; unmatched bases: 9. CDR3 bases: TGTGCCAGTAGCCTAGGACAGGGGCGGGACCAGTACTTC. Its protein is CASSLGQGRDQYF.

CDR3 nucleotide sequence: TGTGCTAGTGCCTCAGAGTTGAACACTGAAGCTTTCTTT. Translated: CASASELNTEAFF. The V and J genes are TRBV12-5 and TRBJ1-1; D is undetermined. This CDR3 spans 13 amino acids. Germline loops: CDR1 LGHNT, CDR2 FRNRAP. V was clipped by 7 bases and J by 0 bases, with 9 bases between them.

In nucleotides, the CDR3 is TGTGCCAGCAGTGGGTTCCTAAATCGCGGGGGGTCCTACGAGCAGTACTTC. Protein: CASSGFLNRGGSYEQYF. The V and J genes are TRBV6-1 and TRBJ2-7, with 8 bases matching TRBD2. Germline-derived CDR1 and CDR2 are MNHNS and SASEGT. V was clipped by 4 bases and J by 1 base; unmatched bases: 12. This CDR3 is 17 amino acids long.

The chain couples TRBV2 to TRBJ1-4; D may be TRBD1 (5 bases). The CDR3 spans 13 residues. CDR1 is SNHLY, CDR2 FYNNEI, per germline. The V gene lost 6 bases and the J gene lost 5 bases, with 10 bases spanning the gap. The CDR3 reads CASSRESNEKLFF. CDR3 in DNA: TGTGCCAGCAGCAGGGAGTCAAATGAAAAACTGTTTTTT.

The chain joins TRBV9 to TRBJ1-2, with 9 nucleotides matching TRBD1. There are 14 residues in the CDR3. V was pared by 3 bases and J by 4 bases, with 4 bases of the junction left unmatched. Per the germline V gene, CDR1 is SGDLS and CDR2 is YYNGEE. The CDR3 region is CASSAQGAGYGYTF. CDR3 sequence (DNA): TGTGCCAGCAGCGCACAGGGGGCGGGCTATGGCTACACCTTC.

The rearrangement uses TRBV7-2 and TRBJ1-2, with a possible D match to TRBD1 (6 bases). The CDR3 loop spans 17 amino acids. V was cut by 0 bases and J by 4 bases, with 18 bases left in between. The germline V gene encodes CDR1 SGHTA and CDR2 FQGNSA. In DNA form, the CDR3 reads TGTGCCAGCAGCTTAGCGTCGGGGGCCCGGGGCAGCTATGGCTACACCTTC. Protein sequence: CASSLASGARGSYGYTF.

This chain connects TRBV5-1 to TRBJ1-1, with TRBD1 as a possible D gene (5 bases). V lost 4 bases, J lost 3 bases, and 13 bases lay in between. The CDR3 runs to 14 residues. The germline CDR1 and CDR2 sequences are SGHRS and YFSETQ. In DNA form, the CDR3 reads TGCGCCAGCAGCCTAGGGGATCTGGACACTGAAGCTTTCTTT. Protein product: CASSLGDLDTEAFF.

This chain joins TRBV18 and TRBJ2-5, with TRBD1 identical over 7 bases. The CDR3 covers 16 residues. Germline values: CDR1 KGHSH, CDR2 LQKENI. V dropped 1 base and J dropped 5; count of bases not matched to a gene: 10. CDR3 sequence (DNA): TGTGCCAGCTCACCACTGGACAGGAAAGGATTGGAGACCCAGTACTTC. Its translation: CASSPLDRKGLETQYF.

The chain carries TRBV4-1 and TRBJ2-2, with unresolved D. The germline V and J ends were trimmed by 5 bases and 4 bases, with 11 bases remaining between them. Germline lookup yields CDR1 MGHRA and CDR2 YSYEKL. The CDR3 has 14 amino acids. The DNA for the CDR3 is TGCGCCAGCAGCACCCCTTGGGGCACCGGGGAGCTGTTTTTT. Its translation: CASSTPWGTGELFF.

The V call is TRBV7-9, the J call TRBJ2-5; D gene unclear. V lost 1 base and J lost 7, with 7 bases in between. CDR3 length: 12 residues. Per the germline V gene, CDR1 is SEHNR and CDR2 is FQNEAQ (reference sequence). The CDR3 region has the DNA TGTGCCAGCAGCTTAGGGACGGGGACCCAGTACTTC. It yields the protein CASSLGTGTQYF.

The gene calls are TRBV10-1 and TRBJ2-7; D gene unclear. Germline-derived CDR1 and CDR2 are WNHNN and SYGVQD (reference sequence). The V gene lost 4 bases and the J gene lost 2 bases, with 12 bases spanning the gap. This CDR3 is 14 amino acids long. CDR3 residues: CASSVGMGTYEQYF. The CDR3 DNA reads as TGCGCCAGCAGTGTAGGAATGGGCACCTACGAGCAGTACTTC.

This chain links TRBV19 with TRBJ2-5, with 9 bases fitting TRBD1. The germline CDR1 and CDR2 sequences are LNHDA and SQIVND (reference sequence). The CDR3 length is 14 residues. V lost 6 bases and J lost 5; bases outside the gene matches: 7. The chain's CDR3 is CASRLTGGEETQYF. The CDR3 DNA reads TGTGCCAGTAGATTGACAGGGGGGGAGGAGACCCAGTACTTC.

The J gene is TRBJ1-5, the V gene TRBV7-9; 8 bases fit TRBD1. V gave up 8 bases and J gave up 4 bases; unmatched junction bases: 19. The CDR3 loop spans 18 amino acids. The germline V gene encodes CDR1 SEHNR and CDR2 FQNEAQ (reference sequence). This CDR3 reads CASSGSEGSDRGNQPQHF. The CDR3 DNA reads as TGTGCCAGCTCTGGTTCGGAGGGGTCCGACAGGGGAAATCAGCCCCAGCATTTT.

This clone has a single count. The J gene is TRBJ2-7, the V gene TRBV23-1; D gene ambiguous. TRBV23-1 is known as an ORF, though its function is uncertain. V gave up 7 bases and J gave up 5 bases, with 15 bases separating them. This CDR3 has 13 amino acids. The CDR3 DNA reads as TGCGCCAGCAAACGTGCTCCCTCTAACGAGCAGTACTTC. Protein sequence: CASKRAPSNEQYF.

The CDR3, as DNA: TGTGCCACCAGTGATTTGGGGACTAGCGACAATGAGCAGTTCTTC. It translates to CATSDLGTSDNEQFF. The rearrangement links TRBV24-1 to TRBJ2-1; 10 bases fit TRBD2. Germline V CDR1 and CDR2: KGHDR, SFDVKD. Unmatched junction bases numbered 0, after V lost 0 bases and J lost 5 bases. The CDR3 extends over 15 amino acids.

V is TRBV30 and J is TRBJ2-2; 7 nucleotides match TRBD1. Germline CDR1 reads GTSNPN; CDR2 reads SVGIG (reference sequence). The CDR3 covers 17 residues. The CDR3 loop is CAGEGQLVFGNTGELFF. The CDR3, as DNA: TGTGCTGGAGAGGGACAGTTGGTTTTCGGGAACACCGGGGAGCTGTTTTTT.

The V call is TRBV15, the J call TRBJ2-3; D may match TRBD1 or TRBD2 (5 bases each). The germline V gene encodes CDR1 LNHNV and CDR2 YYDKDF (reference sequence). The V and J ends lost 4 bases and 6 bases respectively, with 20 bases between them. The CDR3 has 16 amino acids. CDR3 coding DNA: TGTGCCACCAGCACCTGGGGACGGCCTTTGTCGGATACGCAGTATTTT. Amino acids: CATSTWGRPLSDTQYF.

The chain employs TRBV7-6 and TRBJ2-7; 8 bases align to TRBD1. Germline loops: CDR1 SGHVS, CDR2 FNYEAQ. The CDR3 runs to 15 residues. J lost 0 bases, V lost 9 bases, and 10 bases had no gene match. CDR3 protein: CASSPRTGSSYEQYF. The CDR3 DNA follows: TGTGCCAGTTCCCCCCGGACAGGGTCCTCCTACGAGCAGTACTTC.